This T cell receptor (beta chain) emerged from a study of OX40 agonist ivuxolimab in advanced cancers. General study findings and limits: In the 0.1 to 3.0 mg/kg range, CD4+ and CD8+ blood T cells had expanded clonally by week 6.

As concerns this clone: No antigen is known for it.

The CDR3 has 15 residues. The V gene's germline CDR1 is SGHNT and CDR2 YENEEA. V shed 5 bases and J shed 0 bases, with 13 bases lying between them. The protocol was immunoSEQ multiplex PCR, while the TCRdb copy is restricted to in-frame clones and leaves out a portion. The sample yields over 80,000 clones, roughly nine tenths seen once. This sample comprised CD4+ or CD8+ T cells sorted from blood, obtained in a trial of the OX40 agonist ivuxolimab. This TCR was sampled from an adult with an advanced solid tumor such as melanoma, head and neck, liver or kidney cancer. V usage is TRBV11-3 and J usage is TRBJ1-1; weak D call: TRBD1 (5 bases). CDR3 loop: CASSRNGGMNTEAFF. CDR3 nucleotide sequence: TGTGCCAGCAGCAGAAACGGGGGTATGAACACTGAAGCTTTCTTT.